Below, 10 T cell receptor beta chains from the same sample are listed, as sequenced in a study of cytomegalovirus exposure and HLA in healthy donors. Use of 60 Vbeta and 13 Jbeta primers characterized the PCR. Sequenced by immunoSEQ multiplex PCR; TCRdb stores in-frame clones only, minus some. The data hold around 170,000 clones, with 70% to 80% observed a single time. Sequencing was performed on PBMCs. These receptors originate from a man aged 35 to 55 in good health and CMV-seronegative.

The CDR3 is CASSLAFARETQYF. CDR3 nucleotides: TGTGCCAGCAGCTTAGCGTTTGCTAGGGAGACCCAGTACTTC. The chain carries TRBV7-2 and TRBJ2-5; D remains ambiguous. CDR3 size: 14 residues. Germline V gene sequence: CDR1 SGHTA, CDR2 FQGNSA. Trimming shortened V by 0 bases and J by 5 bases, and 10 bases separated the two germline ends.

The chain is built from TRBV4-1 and TRBJ1-6; tentative D call: TRBD1 (5 bases). CDR3 size: 16 residues. Trimming left V 2 bases short and J 7 bases short, with 15 bases between. Germline lookup yields CDR1 MGHRA and CDR2 YSYEKL. The CDR3 reads CASSQPYQGFNSPLHF. The CDR3 coding sequence is TGCGCCAGCAGCCAACCGTACCAGGGATTCAATTCACCCCTCCACTTT.

The genes are TRBV5-4 and TRBJ1-2, with 8 bases aligning to TRBD1. This CDR3 has 15 amino acids. Trimming removed 5 bases from V and 1 base from J; junction bases left unmatched: 7. The germline V gene has CDR1 SGHNT and CDR2 YYREEE (reference sequence). CDR3 loop: CASRGRDRINYGYTF. Here the CDR3 DNA reads TGTGCCAGCAGGGGCCGGGACAGGATTAACTATGGCTACACCTTC.

The V and J genes are TRBV13 and TRBJ2-1; TRBD2 agrees at 8 bases. Trimming removed 1 base from V and 5 bases from J; junction bases left unmatched: 7. The CDR3 consists of 16 residues. Per the germline V gene, CDR1 is PRHDT and CDR2 is FYEKMQ (reference sequence). CDR3 loop: CASSLEGLVKNNEQFF. The CDR3 DNA is TGTGCCAGCAGCTTAGAGGGACTAGTCAAGAACAATGAGCAGTTCTTC.

J is TRBJ2-1 and V is TRBV15, with TRBD2 identical over 9 bases. V gave up 5 bases and J gave up 10 bases; unmatched junction bases: 6. The germline V gene encodes CDR1 LNHNV and CDR2 YYDKDF (reference sequence). The length of the CDR3 is 13 residues. The CDR3 here is CATSSGLAREQFF. The CDR3 nucleotides read TGTGCCACCAGCTCCGGACTAGCGAGAGAGCAGTTCTTC.

The chain joins TRBV4-1 to TRBJ2-1; 8 bases match TRBD2. V dropped 0 bases and J dropped 4; count of bases not matched to a gene: 8. This CDR3 has 17 amino acids. CDR1 is MGHRA and CDR2 is YSYEKL in the germline V gene. This chain's CDR3 is CASSQEKPSGPYNEQFF. Here the CDR3 DNA reads TGCGCCAGCAGCCAAGAAAAACCTAGCGGGCCTTACAATGAGCAGTTCTTC.

This clone is large by share. Distinct nucleotide sequences in the sample also encode this CDR3. The rearrangement joins TRBV7-9 to TRBJ2-3; 11 bases match TRBD2. Trimming at V came to 6 bases and at J to 4 bases, leaving 3 bases not matched to a gene. The germline CDR1 and CDR2 sequences are SEHNR and FQNEAQ (reference sequence). This CDR3 has 14 residues. This chain's CDR3 is CASRTSGISDTQYF. CDR3 DNA: TGTGCCAGCAGGACTAGCGGGATTTCAGATACGCAGTATTTT.

The V call is TRBV5-1, the J call TRBJ2-1; 8 bases align to TRBD1. Germline V CDR1 and CDR2: SGHRS, YFSETQ. V gave up 4 bases and J gave up 0 bases; unmatched junction bases: 3. The CDR3 runs 15 residues. CDR3 DNA: TGCGCCAGCAGCCTACAGGGGGACTCCTACAATGAGCAGTTCTTC. Encoded protein: CASSLQGDSYNEQFF.

J is TRBJ1-3 and V is TRBV7-2; the D is unclear. CDR3 size: 13 residues. Germline-derived CDR1 and CDR2 are SGHTA and FQGNSA. Trimming took 4 bases from V and 8 from J, leaving 12 bases between them. CDR3 region: CASSSMVVDTIYF. In DNA form, the CDR3 reads TGTGCCAGCAGCTCTATGGTCGTAGACACCATATATTTT. The whole variable domain, remainder taken from reference TRBV7-2 and TRBJ1-3, is GAGVSQSPSNKVTEKGKDVELRCDPISGHTALYWYRQSLGQGLEFLIYFQGNSAPDKSGLPSDRFSAERTGGSVSTLTIQRTQQEDSAVYLCASSSMVVDTIYFGEGSWLTVV.

This rearrangement joins TRBV7-9 to TRBJ2-3; 10 nucleotides align to TRBD2. V dropped 2 bases and J dropped 6; count of bases not matched to a gene: 8. The CDR3 extends over 16 amino acids. Germline V gene data show CDR1 as SEHNR and CDR2 as FQNEAQ (reference sequence). Here the CDR3 DNA reads TGTGCCAGCAGCTTAAGCAGCGGGAGGGCCTGGGATACGCAGTATTTT. Translation: CASSLSSGRAWDTQYF.